The 18 T cell receptor beta chains below were found in one sample sequenced in a study of spatial heterogeneity in lung cancer. Documented time point: sample taken at primary tumor resection. Frozen PBMC, nontumor lung or tumor provided whole RNA, which was sequenced unsorted. From the 5' RACE reads, TCRdb called clonotypes with MiXCR, one entry per CDR3 protein. The sample has about 80,000 distinct CDR3 sequences, under 25% seen once. The sample in question was PBMCs, obtained at surgery. The receptor set was obtained from a male donor with early-stage non-small cell lung cancer.

The CDR3 DNA follows: TGCAGTGCTCTTTTTCCGGGGACCTACGAGCAGTACTTC. It encodes CSALFPGTYEQYF. The chain combines TRBV20-1 with TRBJ2-7; TRBD2 might be the D (5 bases). This CDR3 is built from 13 residues. The V gene's germline CDR1 is DFQATT and CDR2 SNEGSKA (reference sequence). Trimming left V 5 bases short and J 2 bases short, with 13 bases between.

To note about this clonotype: The junction differs from germline at one of its ends, possibly a read error. The genes are TRBV10-3 and TRBJ2-5; 9 nucleotides align to TRBD2. Germline V gene sequence: CDR1 ENHRY, CDR2 SYGVKD. The CDR3 runs to 14 residues. CDR3 nucleotides: TGTGCCATCAAAGCGGGGGGACCCCAAGACACCCAGTACTTC. This translates into CAIKAGGPQDTQYF.

Only a few counts were recorded for this clonotype. This rearrangement joins TRBV3-1 to TRBJ2-4; TRBD1 or TRBD2 may be the D gene (5 bases each). The CDR3 sequence is 15 residues long. With 1 base removed from V and 4 bases from J, the gap between germline ends came to 11 bases. CDR1 LGHDT and CDR2 YNNKEL come from the germline V gene (reference sequence). CDR3 protein: CASSQGGPIKNIQYF. CDR3 DNA: TGTGCCAGCAGCCAAGGGGGACCGATTAAAAACATTCAGTACTTC. The full variable domain, its missing parts supplied by reference TRBV3-1 and TRBJ2-4, is DTAVSQTPKYLVTQMGNDKSIKCEQNLGHDTMYWYKQDSKKFLKIMFSYNNKELIINETVPNRFSPKSPDKAHLNLHINSLELGDSAVYFCASSQGGPIKNIQYFGAGTRLSVL.

The chain combines TRBV28 with TRBJ2-5; 11 bases align to TRBD1. Unmatched junction bases numbered 3, after V lost 2 bases and J lost 4 bases. Germline values: CDR1 MDHEN, CDR2 SYDVKM. This CDR3 has 15 amino acids. CDR3 protein: CASSLEDRGRETQYF. CDR3 sequence (DNA): TGTGCCAGCAGTTTAGAGGACAGGGGGCGAGAGACCCAGTACTTC.

This clonotype was seen only a few times. The chain joins TRBV11-3 to TRBJ2-1; 15 nucleotides agree with TRBD2. The CDR3 has 16 residues. With 2 bases clipped from V and 9 bases from J, the junction kept 5 bases outside the gene matches. Germline CDR1 reads SGHNT; CDR2 reads YENEEA. The CDR3 spells CASSLPGLAGGSEQFF. The CDR3 DNA reads as TGTGCCAGCAGCTTACCCGGACTAGCGGGGGGGTCTGAGCAGTTCTTC.

In this sample, this clonotype turned up a few times. The gene calls are TRBV7-8 and TRBJ1-5; the D is unclear. This CDR3 has 17 amino acids. The V end lost 2 bases, the J end lost 3 bases, and 17 bases lay between the germline ends. Germline V lookup: CDR1 SGHVS, CDR2 FQNEAQ. The CDR3, as DNA: TGTGCCAGCAGCTTATTTCCGGGGTTTGGGGTCAATCAGCCCCAGCATTTT. Residues: CASSLFPGFGVNQPQHF.

This chain uses TRBV6-5 with TRBJ2-7; the match to TRBD1 covers 7 bases. The CDR3 consists of 12 residues. CDR1 and CDR2 (germline): MNHEY, SVGAGI. V dropped 6 bases and J dropped 5; count of bases not matched to a gene: 4. For the CDR3, the DNA is TGTGCCAGCAGCAGGGGGTTCGACGAGCAGTACTTC. As protein: CASSRGFDEQYF.

The chain combines TRBV29-1 with TRBJ2-7, with D tentatively TRBD2 (6 bases). There are 12 residues in the CDR3. Germline V gives CDR1 SQVTM, CDR2 ANQGSEA. V dropped 7 bases and J dropped 0 bases, with 10 bases sitting between them. Here the CDR3 DNA reads TGCAGCGGAGGGACTTCCTCCTACGAGCAGTACTTC. Its protein is CSGGTSSYEQYF.

This clonotype was recorded once. Given a much more abundant clone one base away, this may be a read error. The rearrangement joins TRBV19 to TRBJ2-1; 9 bases agree with TRBD2. Trimming at V came to 4 bases and at J to 0 bases, leaving 7 bases not matched to a gene. Germline V gene lookup returns CDR1 LNHDA and CDR2 SQIVND (reference sequence). This CDR3 region has 17 residues. CDR3 DNA sequence: TGTGCCAGTAGTACACTAGCGGGCGGCGGCTCCTACAATGAGCAGTTCTTC. This sequence encodes CASSTLAGGGSYNEQFF.

This clonotype showed up just a few times. The rearrangement links TRBV20-1 to TRBJ2-7; a possible D gene is TRBD1 (6 bases). V was clipped by 3 bases and J by 0 bases, with 18 bases between them. Germline-derived CDR1 and CDR2 are DFQATT and SNEGSKA (reference sequence). The CDR3 length is 16 residues. The CDR3 DNA reads TGCAGTGCTAGTGCCCTGGACAGTTCAAGCTCCTACGAGCAGTACTTC. It is translated as CSASALDSSSSYEQYF.

A note on this clonotype: A much more abundant neighbour one base away suggests this may be a read error. V is TRBV24-1 and J is TRBJ2-3, with D tentatively TRBD2 (6 bases). The CDR3 is 15 amino acids. Germline CDR1 and CDR2: KGHDR and SFDVKD. The CDR3 DNA follows: TGTGCCTCCAGTGAAAGAGTAGCGGCCACAGATACGCAGTATTTT. It specifies CASSERVAATDTQYF.

The V gene is TRBV20-1, the J gene TRBJ2-7, with TRBD1 matching over 7 bases. The CDR3 length is 13 residues. V gave up 4 bases and J gave up 5 bases; unmatched junction bases: 8. Germline V lookup: CDR1 DFQATT, CDR2 SNEGSKA (reference sequence). DNA for the CDR3: TGCAGTGCTAACAGGGGTCGTTCTCACGAGCAGTACTTC. Amino acids: CSANRGRSHEQYF.

The chain employs TRBV5-1 and TRBJ2-2; D is uncertain. V lost 2 bases, J lost 2 bases, and 4 bases lay in between. There are 13 residues in the CDR3. Germline loops: CDR1 SGHRS, CDR2 YFSETQ. CDR3 in amino acids: CASSLDNTGELFF. The CDR3 DNA reads TGCGCCAGCAGCTTAGACAACACCGGGGAGCTGTTTTTT.

CDR3 in DNA: TGTGCCAGCAGTTTGCCCCGGACAGGGGGCTATTCACCCCTCCACTTT. Its protein is CASSLPRTGGYSPLHF. The chain combines TRBV28 with TRBJ1-6; TRBD1 aligns across 11 bases. This CDR3 comprises 16 residues. In germline, CDR1 is MDHEN, CDR2 SYDVKM. With 3 bases clipped from V and 8 bases from J, the junction kept 6 bases outside the gene matches. Together with reference TRBV28 and TRBJ1-6, the CDR3 gives the full variable domain: DVKVTQSSRYLVKRTGEKVFLECVQDMDHENMFWYRQDPGLGLRLIYFSYDVKMKEKGDIPEGYSVSREKKERFSLILESASTNQTSMYLCASSLPRTGGYSPLHFGNGTRLTVT.

This clonotype was detected many times. The chain uses TRBV28 and TRBJ2-2; D not certain. The V end lost 6 bases, the J end lost 3 bases, and 14 bases lay between the germline ends. The CDR3 contains 15 residues. CDR1 is MDHEN and CDR2 is SYDVKM in the germline V gene. CDR3 bases: TGTGCCAGCAGACCACCCCCCGTAGACACCGGGGAGCTGTTTTTT. Encoded protein: CASRPPPVDTGELFF. Full variable domain (remainder filled in from reference TRBV28 and TRBJ2-2): DVKVTQSSRYLVKRTGEKVFLECVQDMDHENMFWYRQDPGLGLRLIYFSYDVKMKEKGDIPEGYSVSREKKERFSLILESASTNQTSMYLCASRPPPVDTGELFFGEGSRLTVL.

This clonotype was counted a few times. The V call is TRBV7-2, the J call TRBJ2-1, with 10 bases lining up with TRBD1. The CDR3 is 15 residues long. Germline lookup yields CDR1 SGHTA and CDR2 FQGNSA. V was pared by 5 bases and J by 8 bases, with 9 bases of the junction left unmatched. The CDR3 nucleotides are TGTGCCAGCAGCCGAAGACAGGGGGCGCGAGATGAGCAGTTCTTC. Its protein product is CASSRRQGARDEQFF.

This clonotype was seen more than once but under ten times. The chain is built from TRBV4-2 and TRBJ2-1, with 10 bases aligning to TRBD2. The germline gives CDR1 LGHNA, CDR2 YNFKEQ. CDR3 length: 16 amino acids. With 1 base clipped from V and 7 bases from J, the junction kept 7 bases outside the gene matches. CDR3 bases: TGTGCCAGCAGCCAAGCGCTAGCGGGAGCTGAAAATGAGCAGTTCTTC. This gives the protein CASSQALAGAENEQFF.

This clonotype was counted only a few times. J is TRBJ2-3 and V is TRBV27; D call uncertain. V was clipped by 8 bases and J by 4 bases, with 13 bases between them. The CDR3 runs 13 residues. Germline assignment: CDR1 MNHEY and CDR2 SMNVEV (reference sequence). CDR3 protein: CASGPTGSDTQYF. In DNA form, the CDR3 reads TGTGCCAGCGGCCCAACCGGGTCAGATACGCAGTATTTT.